The 15 T cell receptor beta chains reported below all come from one sample, sequenced in a study of blood T cell repertoires in COVID-19. Generated by immunoSEQ multiplex PCR, the TCRdb table keeps only in-frame clones and is missing some. The data contain approximately 490,000 clones, 70% to 90% of them singletons. The sequenced material came from PBMCs or T cells enriched from blood (not recorded which). The source of these receptors is a woman aged 55-75 years who had recovered from COVID-19.

Of note for this clone: Other DNA sequences in this specimen translate into the identical CDR3. The genes are TRBV5-1 and TRBJ1-5, with a weak D call TRBD1 (5 bases). Looked up from germline, CDR1 is SGHRS and CDR2 is YFSETQ. V lost 0 bases and J 2 bases, leaving 9 bases between the germline ends. This CDR3 has 15 amino acids. For the CDR3, the DNA is TGCGCCAGCAGCTTGGAAGGGGCCGGCAATCAGCCCCAGCATTTT. Protein product: CASSLEGAGNQPQHF.

This chain uses TRBV30 with TRBJ2-3; a possible D gene is TRBD1 (7 bases). Trimming took 1 base from V and 1 from J, leaving 12 bases between them. The CDR3 is 15 residues long. Germline values: CDR1 GTSNPN, CDR2 SVGIG (reference sequence). The CDR3 DNA reads TGTGCCTGGAGTGAAGGCAGGGGGGGCACAGATACGCAGTATTTT. This gives the protein CAWSEGRGGTDTQYF.

The chain couples TRBV3-1 (or the pseudogene TRBV3-2) to TRBJ2-5; 14 nucleotides line up with TRBD2. The CDR3 loop spans 19 amino acids. Germline V gives CDR1 LGHDT, CDR2 YNNKEL (reference sequence). The V and J ends lost 3 bases and 2 bases, in that order; junction bases with no gene match: 11. The CDR3 DNA reads TGTGCCAGCAGCCATCTGACTAGCGGGGGGGCTAGCCAACAAGAGACCCAGTACTTC. Translated, it gives CASSHLTSGGASQQETQYF.

The rearrangement links TRBV5-1 to TRBJ2-2; 7 bases match TRBD2. V gave up 0 bases and J gave up 2 bases; unmatched junction bases: 4. Germline V gives CDR1 SGHRS, CDR2 YFSETQ. The CDR3 extends over 16 amino acids. In nucleotides, the CDR3 is TGCGCCAGCAGCTTGGCCCGCGGGGGTAACACCGGGGAGCTGTTTTTT. This sequence encodes CASSLARGGNTGELFF.

The table lists this clone with a count of one. This chain's CDR3 is CASSLAGVDEQFF. The CDR3 coding sequence is TGCGCCAGCAGCTTGGCAGGGGTAGATGAGCAGTTCTTC. The genes are TRBV5-1 and TRBJ2-1, with TRBD1 as a possible D gene (6 bases). Trimming pared 0 bases from V and 8 bases from J, leaving 9 bases between. The germline V gene encodes CDR1 SGHRS and CDR2 YFSETQ. The CDR3 sequence is 13 residues long.

This chain uses TRBV5-1 with TRBJ1-2, with TRBD1 matching over 7 bases. The CDR3 sequence is 15 residues long. V dropped 4 bases and J dropped 4; count of bases not matched to a gene: 10. Per the germline V gene, CDR1 is SGHRS and CDR2 is YFSETQ. In DNA, the CDR3 is TGCGCCAGCAGCCCACAGGGGACCCTCATCTATGGCTACACCTTC. This translates into CASSPQGTLIYGYTF.

This clone was found a few times. This rearrangement joins TRBV3-1 (or the pseudogene TRBV3-2) to TRBJ1-1, with 7 positions matching TRBD1. This CDR3 is built from 11 residues. CDR1 is LGHDT, CDR2 YNNKEL, per germline (reference sequence). The junction had 2 bases not matched to a gene; V was cut back by 5 bases and J by 8 bases. CDR3 DNA sequence: TGTGCCAGCAGCTTGACAGGGGAAGCTTTCTTT. This sequence encodes CASSLTGEAFF.

The chain links TRBV14 to TRBJ1-3; 7 positions match TRBD1. Losses at the gene ends were 4 bases for V and 6 bases for J; bases not matched to a gene: 9. The CDR3 consists of 15 residues. Germline V gene sequence: CDR1 SGHDN, CDR2 FVKESK. The CDR3 reads CASSPRQGPINTIYF. In DNA form, the CDR3 reads TGTGCCAGCAGCCCCCGACAGGGACCGATAAACACCATATATTTT. Full variable domain (remainder filled in from reference TRBV14 and TRBJ1-3): EAGVTQFPSHSVIEKGQTVTLRCDPISGHDNLYWYRRVMGKEIKFLLHFVKESKQDESGMPNNRFLAERTGGTYSTLKVQPAELEDSGVYFCASSPRQGPINTIYFGEGSWLTVV.

This chain joins TRBV29-1 and TRBJ2-3, with 9 bases lining up with TRBD1. The CDR3 is 16 amino acids. Germline CDR1 and CDR2: SQVTM and ANQGSEA. With 4 bases clipped from V and 4 bases from J, the junction kept 12 bases outside the gene matches. CDR3 sequence (DNA): TGCAGCGTTGGTGCTTCAGGACAGGGGCGGGCAGATACGCAGTATTTT. This encodes CSVGASGQGRADTQYF.

V usage is TRBV5-5 and J usage is TRBJ2-1; D ambiguous. The CDR3 runs 18 residues. From germline, CDR1 is SGHKS and CDR2 YYEKEE (reference sequence). Trimming shortened V by 3 bases and J by 0 bases, and 19 bases separated the two germline ends. The CDR3 is CASSSWSTHTYSYNEQFF. CDR3 bases: TGTGCCAGCAGCTCGTGGAGCACCCACACCTACTCCTACAATGAGCAGTTCTTC.

The J gene is TRBJ2-2, the V gene TRBV27; a weak D match, TRBD1 (6 bases). Deletions cut 4 bases from V and 4 bases from J, with 16 bases between. The CDR3 has 16 amino acids. Germline lookup yields CDR1 MNHEY and CDR2 SMNVEV (reference sequence). The CDR3, as DNA: TGTGCCAGCAGTTCCCCTTCACAGGGTGCCACCGGGGAGCTGTTTTTT. It translates to CASSSPSQGATGELFF.

The rearrangement joins TRBV5-1 to TRBJ1-1; 7 bases fit TRBD1. This CDR3 is built from 15 residues. Germline CDR1 SGHRS, CDR2 YFSETQ. With V trimmed by 2 bases and J by 1 base, 5 bases remained unmatched. The CDR3 region has the DNA TGCGCCAGCAGCTTAACCGGGACAGCGAACACTGAAGCTTTCTTT. Protein sequence: CASSLTGTANTEAFF.

The CDR3 spells CSVEDRGTANYGYTF. The CDR3 DNA reads TGCAGCGTTGAAGATCGCGGGACAGCGAACTATGGCTACACCTTC. This sequence joins TRBV29-1 and TRBJ1-2; 7 nucleotides align to TRBD1. Unmatched junction bases numbered 6, after V lost 0 bases and J lost 2 bases. The CDR3 extends over 15 amino acids. CDR1 and CDR2 from the germline V gene are SQVTM and ANQGSEA. Full variable domain (outside the CDR3, taken from reference TRBV29-1 and TRBJ1-2): SAVISQKPSRDICQRGTSLTIQCQVDSQVTMMFWYRQQPGQSLTLIATANQGSEATYESGFVIDKFPISRPNLTFSTLTVSNMSPEDSSIYLCSVEDRGTANYGYTFGSGTRLTVV.

As for this clone: At one end, the junction sequence differs from germline, possibly due to a read error. The chain is built from TRBV24-1 and TRBJ1-6, with D hard to call. The CDR3 sequence is 16 residues long. Germline CDR1 KGHDR, CDR2 SFDVKD. The CDR3 sequence is CATSDLLGRENSPLHF. DNA of the CDR3: TGTGCCACAAGTGACCTTCTCGGACGGGAGAATTCACCCCTCCACTTT.

A few counts support this clone. CDR3 protein: CASRTDRESNYGYTF. The CDR3 DNA reads as TGTGCCAGCAGGACCGACAGGGAATCTAACTATGGCTACACCTTC. The rearrangement links TRBV27 to TRBJ1-2; 7 bases map to TRBD1. V was clipped by 6 bases and J by 0 bases; unmatched bases: 7. The germline V gene encodes CDR1 MNHEY and CDR2 SMNVEV (reference sequence). This CDR3 has 15 amino acids.